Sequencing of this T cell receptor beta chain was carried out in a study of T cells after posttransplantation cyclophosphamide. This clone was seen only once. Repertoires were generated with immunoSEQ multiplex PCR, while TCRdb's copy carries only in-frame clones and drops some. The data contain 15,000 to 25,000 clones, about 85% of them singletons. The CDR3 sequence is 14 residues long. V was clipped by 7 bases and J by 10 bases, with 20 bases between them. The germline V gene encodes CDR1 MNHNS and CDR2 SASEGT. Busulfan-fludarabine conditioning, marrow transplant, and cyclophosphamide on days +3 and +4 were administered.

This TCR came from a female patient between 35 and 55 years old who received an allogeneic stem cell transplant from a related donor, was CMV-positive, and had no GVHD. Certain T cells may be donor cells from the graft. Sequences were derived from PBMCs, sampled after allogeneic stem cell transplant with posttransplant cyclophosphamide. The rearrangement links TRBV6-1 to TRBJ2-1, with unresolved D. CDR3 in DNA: TGTGCCAGCACCGACACCTACCTTTCTCCGGAGCAGTTCTTC. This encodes CASTDTYLSPEQFF.